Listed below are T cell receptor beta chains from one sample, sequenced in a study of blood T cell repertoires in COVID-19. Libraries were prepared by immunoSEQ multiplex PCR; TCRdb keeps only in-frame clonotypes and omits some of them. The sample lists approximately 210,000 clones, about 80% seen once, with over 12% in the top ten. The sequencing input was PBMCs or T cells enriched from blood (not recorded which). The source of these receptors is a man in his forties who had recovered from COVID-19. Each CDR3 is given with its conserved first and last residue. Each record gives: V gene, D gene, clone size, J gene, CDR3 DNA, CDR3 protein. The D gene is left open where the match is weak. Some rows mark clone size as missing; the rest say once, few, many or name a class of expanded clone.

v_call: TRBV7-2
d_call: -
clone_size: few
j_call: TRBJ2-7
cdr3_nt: TGTGCCAGCACCCAGGGGACCTCCTACGAGCAGTACTTC
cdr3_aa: CASTQGTSYEQYF

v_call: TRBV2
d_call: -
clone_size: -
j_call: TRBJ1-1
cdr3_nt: TGTGCCAGCAGAAGGGGGAGCACTGAAGCTTTCTTT
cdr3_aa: CASRRGSTEAFF

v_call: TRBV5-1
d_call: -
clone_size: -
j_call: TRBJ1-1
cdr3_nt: TGCGCCAGCAGCACTGGGGCGGTTGACACTGAAGCTTTCTTT
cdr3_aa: CASSTGAVDTEAFF

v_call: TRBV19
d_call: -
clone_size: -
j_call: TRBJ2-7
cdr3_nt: TGTGCCAGTAGTATGCAGGGGAATTACGAGCAGTACTTC
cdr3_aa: CASSMQGNYEQYF

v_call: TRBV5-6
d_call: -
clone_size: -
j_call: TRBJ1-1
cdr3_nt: TGTGCCAGCAGCTTGGACTCAAACTACGCTGGCGAGGACACTGAAGCTTTCTTT
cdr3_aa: CASSLDSNYAGEDTEAFF

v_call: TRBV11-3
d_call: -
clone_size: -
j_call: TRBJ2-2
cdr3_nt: TGTGCCAGCAGCTTAGCTCTCCGGGAAACGAACACCGGGGAGCTGTTTTTT
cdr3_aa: CASSLALRETNTGELFF

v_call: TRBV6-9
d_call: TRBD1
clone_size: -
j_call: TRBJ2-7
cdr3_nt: TGTGCCAGCAGCCATCCGACAGGGGGCATCGACTACGAGCAGTACTTC
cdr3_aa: CASSHPTGGIDYEQYF

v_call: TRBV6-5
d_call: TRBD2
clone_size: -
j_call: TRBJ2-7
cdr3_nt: TGTGCCAGCAGCTCCCCGGGACTAGCCTACGAGCAGTACTTC
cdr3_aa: CASSSPGLAYEQYF

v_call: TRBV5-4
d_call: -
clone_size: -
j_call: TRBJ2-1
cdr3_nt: TGTGCCAGCAGCTCCCAAAAGGAGGGGCACAATGAGCAGTTCTTC
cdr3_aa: CASSSQKEGHNEQFF

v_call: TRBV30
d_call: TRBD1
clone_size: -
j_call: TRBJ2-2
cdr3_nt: TGTGCCTGGACCCCGCCGACAGGGGCCGGGGAGCTGTTTTTT
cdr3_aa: CAWTPPTGAGELFF

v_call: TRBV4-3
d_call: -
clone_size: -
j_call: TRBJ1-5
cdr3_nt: TGCGCCAGCAGCCAGAGCGGGAGCAATCAGCCCCAGCATTTT
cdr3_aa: CASSQSGSNQPQHF

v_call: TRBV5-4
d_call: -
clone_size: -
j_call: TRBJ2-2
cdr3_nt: TGTGCCAGCAGCACCAACAAGAACACCGGGGAGCTGTTTTTT
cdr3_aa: CASSTNKNTGELFF

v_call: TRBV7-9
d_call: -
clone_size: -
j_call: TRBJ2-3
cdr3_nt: TGTGCCAGCAGCCAGGGGACAGATACGCAGTATTTT
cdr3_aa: CASSQGTDTQYF

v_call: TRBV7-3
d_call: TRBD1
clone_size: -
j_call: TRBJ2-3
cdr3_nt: TGTGCCAGCAGCGGCACAGGGGCAGATACGCAGTATTTT
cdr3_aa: CASSGTGADTQYF

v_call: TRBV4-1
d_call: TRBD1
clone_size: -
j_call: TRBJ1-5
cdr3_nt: TGCGCCAGCAGCCCACGATACGGGACAGGGAATCAGCCCCAGCATTTT
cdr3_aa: CASSPRYGTGNQPQHF

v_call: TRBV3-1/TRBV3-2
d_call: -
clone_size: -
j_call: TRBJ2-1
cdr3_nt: TGTGCCAGCAGCCCCCCCCCGTCCTACAATGAGCAGTTCTTC
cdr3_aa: CASSPPPSYNEQFF

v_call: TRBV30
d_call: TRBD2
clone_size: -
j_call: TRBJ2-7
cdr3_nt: TGTGCCTGGAACCCCCCCGCAGCGGGGGTCGACGAGCAGTACTTC
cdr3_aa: CAWNPPAAGVDEQYF

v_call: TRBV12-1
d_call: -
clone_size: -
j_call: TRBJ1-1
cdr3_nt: TGTGCCAGCAGCTCAAGGACGGAGGGACAGTGTCAAACTGAAGCTTTCTTT
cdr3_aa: CASSSRTEGQCQTEAFF

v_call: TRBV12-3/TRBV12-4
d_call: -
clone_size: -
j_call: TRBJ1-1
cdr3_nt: TGTGCCAGCAGTTCATACGGGAAGACTGAAGCTTTCTTT
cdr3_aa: CASSSYGKTEAFF

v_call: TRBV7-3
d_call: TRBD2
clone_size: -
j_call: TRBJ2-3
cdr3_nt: TGTGCCAGCAGCTTAATGGGGGGACTAGTTAGAGATACGCAGTATTTT
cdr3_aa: CASSLMGGLVRDTQYF

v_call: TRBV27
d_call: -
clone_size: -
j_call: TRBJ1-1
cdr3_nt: TGTGCCAGCAGTTTGCGAGGGCAGAACACTGAAGCTTTCTTT
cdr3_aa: CASSLRGQNTEAFF

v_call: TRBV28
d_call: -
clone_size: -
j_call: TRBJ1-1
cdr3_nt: TGTGCCAGCAGTCCACACAGGGTTGGGAACACTGAAGCTTTCTTT
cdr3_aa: CASSPHRVGNTEAFF

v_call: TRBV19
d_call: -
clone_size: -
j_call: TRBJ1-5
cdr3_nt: TGTGCCAGTACCTTGGGGGGTCAGCCCCAGCATTTT
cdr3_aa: CASTLGGQPQHF

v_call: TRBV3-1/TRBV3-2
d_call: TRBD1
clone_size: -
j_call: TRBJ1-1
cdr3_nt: TGTGCCAGCAGCCAAGATTTAAGGGGGCCCGCTTTCTTT
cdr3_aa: CASSQDLRGPAFF

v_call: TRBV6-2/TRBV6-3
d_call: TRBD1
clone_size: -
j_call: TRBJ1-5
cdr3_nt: TGTGCCAGCAGTTCCCGGGACAGGAGCCTCATCCAGCATTTT
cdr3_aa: CASSSRDRSLIQHF

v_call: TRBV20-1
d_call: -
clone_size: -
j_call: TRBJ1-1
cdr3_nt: TGCAGTGCTCGTGGGCCTTTCGGGACTGAAGCTTTCTTT
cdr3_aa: CSARGPFGTEAFF

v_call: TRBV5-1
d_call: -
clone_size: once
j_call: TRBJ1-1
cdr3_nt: TGCGCCAGCAGCTTGGCTGGAGCCTTGAACACTGAAGCTTTCTTT
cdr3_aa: CASSLAGALNTEAFF

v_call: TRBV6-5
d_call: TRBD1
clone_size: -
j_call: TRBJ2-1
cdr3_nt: TGTGCCAGCAAGACAGGGTTGTCGAGTGAGCAGTTCTTC
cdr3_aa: CASKTGLSSEQFF

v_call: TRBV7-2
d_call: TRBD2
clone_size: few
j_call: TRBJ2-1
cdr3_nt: TGTGCCAGCAGCATCAATAGCGGGGGGGCCGACGAGCAGTTCTTC
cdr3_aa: CASSINSGGADEQFF

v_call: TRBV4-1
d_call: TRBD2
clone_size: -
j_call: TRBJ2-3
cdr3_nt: TGCGCCAGCAGCCAAAGACTAGCGGGTACAAGGACAGATACGCAGTATTTT
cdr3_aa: CASSQRLAGTRTDTQYF

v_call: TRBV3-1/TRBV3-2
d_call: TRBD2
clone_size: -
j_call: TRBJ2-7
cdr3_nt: TGTGCCAGCAGCCAAGGGACGGGAGGGGCCTACGAGCAGTACTTC
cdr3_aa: CASSQGTGGAYEQYF

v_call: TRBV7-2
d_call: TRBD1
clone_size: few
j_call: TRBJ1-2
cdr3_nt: TGTGCCAGCAGCTCTGCTGACAGGGTCGGCTACACCTTC
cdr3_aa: CASSSADRVGYTF

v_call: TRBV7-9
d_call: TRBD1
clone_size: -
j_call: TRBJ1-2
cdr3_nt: TGTGCCAGCAGCTTAGCGGGACAGGGGGCAGTTGGCTACACCTTC
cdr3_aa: CASSLAGQGAVGYTF